The 8 T cell receptor beta chains reported below all come from one sample, sequenced in a study of blood T cell repertoires in COVID-19. The assay was immunoSEQ multiplex PCR, and TCRdb's table has in-frame clones only and misses some. The sample has tens of thousands of clones; roughly 71% are singletons. Sequencing used peripheral blood. The origin of the receptors is a woman older than 75 with acute or convalescent COVID-19.

The chain couples TRBV15 to TRBJ1-5; tentative D call: TRBD1 (6 bases). Trimming removed 5 bases from V and 7 bases from J, with 12 bases in between. CDR3 size: 13 residues. Germline lookup yields CDR1 LNHNV and CDR2 YYDKDF (reference sequence). The CDR3 loop is CATSAGGHQPQHF. The CDR3 nucleotides read TGTGCCACCAGCGCTGGGGGACACCAGCCCCAGCATTTT.

Here the CDR3 reads CASSIAAPKETQYF. Written as DNA, the CDR3 is TGTGCCAGTAGTATAGCAGCGCCGAAAGAGACCCAGTACTTC. This chain uses TRBV19 with TRBJ2-5; D unresolved. V gave up 1 base and J gave up 3 bases, with 9 bases separating them. The CDR3 is made up of 14 amino acids. CDR1 and CDR2 from the germline V gene are LNHDA and SQIVND (reference sequence).

The genes are TRBV7-9 and TRBJ2-7; TRBD1 matches 7 bases. Germline assignment: CDR1 SEHNR and CDR2 FQNEAQ (reference sequence). The CDR3 totals 13 residues. With 3 bases clipped from V and 5 bases from J, the junction kept 4 bases outside the gene matches. The CDR3 spells CASSFDRAHEQYF. CDR3 DNA: TGTGCCAGCAGCTTCGACAGGGCCCACGAGCAGTACTTC.

This clone was seen a handful of times. This chain links TRBV15 with TRBJ1-5; D might be TRBD1 (5 bases). Germline V CDR1 and CDR2: LNHNV, YYDKDF (reference sequence). Trimming removed 2 bases at V and 9 bases at J, with 20 bases between. CDR3 length equals 16 residues. This CDR3 reads CATSRRLPDSSGPQHF. The CDR3 DNA reads TGTGCCACCAGCAGAAGGTTACCTGACAGTTCCGGGCCCCAGCATTTT.

The rearrangement joins TRBV12-3 or TRBV12-4 to TRBJ2-7, with 7 bases fitting TRBD2. The CDR3 loop spans 13 amino acids. V gave up 10 bases and J gave up 6 bases; unmatched junction bases: 12. The CDR3 bases are TGTGCCACTCGGCGGGGGACTACCGGCGAGCAGTACTTC. Encoded protein: CATRRGTTGEQYF.

The rearrangement links TRBV19 to TRBJ2-2; TRBD1 matches 9 bases. The germline V gene has CDR1 LNHDA and CDR2 SQIVND (reference sequence). Germline trimming cut 6 bases from V and 5 bases from J; bases unmatched to any gene: 7. CDR3 length: 15 amino acids. CDR3 loop: CASRQQGARTGELFF. CDR3 in DNA: TGTGCCAGTAGGCAACAGGGGGCGCGGACCGGGGAGCTGTTTTTT.

This clone was detected a few times. The chain carries TRBV3-1 (or the pseudogene TRBV3-2) and TRBJ1-6, with 10 bases lining up with TRBD1. Trimming removed 1 base from V and 9 bases from J; junction bases left unmatched: 18. Germline V lookup: CDR1 LGHDT, CDR2 YNNKEL (reference sequence). The CDR3 contains 20 residues. The CDR3 region is CASSQVPSGDRGNRFSPLHF. The CDR3 DNA sequence: TGTGCCAGCAGCCAAGTTCCTTCTGGGGACAGGGGTAATCGGTTTTCACCCCTCCACTTT.

V is TRBV6-5 and J is TRBJ1-2; D might be TRBD1 (5 bases). Germline V gene sequence: CDR1 MNHEY, CDR2 SVGAGI. Trimming left V 9 bases short and J 1 base short, with 18 bases between. The CDR3 sequence is 15 residues long. CDR3 sequence: CASILRAQDNYGYTF. In DNA, the CDR3 is TGTGCCAGTATCTTACGGGCACAGGATAACTATGGCTACACCTTC.